One T cell receptor beta chain is described in this entry. Its matching antigen is unknown. The CDR3 spans 15 residues. The germline V and J ends were trimmed by 3 bases and 3 bases, with 13 bases remaining between them. In germline, CDR1 is ENHRY, CDR2 SYGVKD. This sample was included in a study of T cells after yellow fever vaccination. Study-level points and caveats: The secondary response was weaker but peaked faster, day 5 versus 15.

TCRdb re-called the 5' RACE reads through MiXCR, storing one row per CDR3 protein. The data contain 500,000 to 550,000 distinct CDR3 sequences, less than 25% of them singletons. This TCR came from a man aged 18 to 30 who received the YFV17D yellow fever vaccine. The sample in question was PBMCs, obtained approximately 22 days after the first yellow fever vaccination. The chain carries TRBV10-3 and TRBJ2-3, with D maybe TRBD2 (5 bases). The CDR3 sequence: CAISDFTSSTDTQYF. The CDR3 DNA reads as TGTGCCATCAGTGATTTTACTAGTTCTACAGATACGCAGTATTTT.